The 25 T cell receptor beta chains below come from one sample, sequenced in a study of T-cell reconstitution after alpha-beta-depleted transplantation in children (dated by TCRdb to between 2015 and 2016). The treatment or condition label on this specimen signifies: allogeneic hematopoietic cell transplantation with graft depleted of TCRalphabeta T cells and CD19 B cells. The library relied on PCR. The listed sequencing device is Illumina HiSeq 2500. Molecular barcoding was employed in the preparation of TCR libraries, with unique molecular identifiers being used to normalize TCRbeta repertoire quantification. TCRdb trimmed public reads at Q25 via fastp, called clones via MiXCR and kept in-frame beta chains. Duplicate CDR3 protein sequences are folded into a single record with the most common DNA and genes. In all, the sample holds roughly 150,000 distinct CDR3 sequences, and 11% of those were seen once. Roughly 13% of the sample belongs to the ten largest clones.

The source was PBMCs, collected before TCRalphabeta/CD19-depleted stem cell transplant. The receptor set was obtained from a boy younger than 10 with acute myeloid leukemia, due to receive a stem cell transplant.

In its sample, this clonotype was seen many times. The V call is TRBV2, the J call TRBJ1-2, with D tentatively TRBD1 (5 bases). Germline CDR1 reads SNHLY; CDR2 reads FYNNEI. The CDR3 contains 14 residues. V was cut by 0 bases and J by 8 bases, with 13 bases left in between. The CDR3 protein is CASSEAKGRDGYTF. The CDR3 region has the DNA TGTGCCAGCAGTGAAGCAAAGGGGCGGGACGGCTACACCTTC.

This clonotype was seen ten or more times. This chain connects TRBV7-3 to TRBJ1-6; weak D call: TRBD1 (5 bases). The CDR3 covers 15 residues. Germline CDR1 is SGHTA and CDR2 is FQGTGA. Trimming removed 2 bases from V and 7 bases from J, with 12 bases in between. As DNA, the CDR3 is TGTGCCAGCAGCTTACGGGGCGTGGGGAATTCACCCCTCCACTTT. Residues: CASSLRGVGNSPLHF.

Turning to this clonotype: With a much larger clone just one base away, this may be a read error. The V call is TRBV12-3 or TRBV12-4, the J call TRBJ1-1; no firm D call. The CDR3 spans 14 residues. DNA for the CDR3: TGTGTCAGCAGTTTTAGGGTCGGGGACACTGAAGCTTTCTTT. Protein: CVSSFRVGDTEAFF.

This clonotype was counted ten times or more. The chain recombines TRBV21-1 with TRBJ2-2. TRBV21-1 is deemed a pseudogene. This CDR3 is 14 amino acids long. Written as DNA, the CDR3 is TGTGCCAGCCGGCGGATGATCAACACCGGGGAGCTGTTTTTT. Encoded protein: CASRRMINTGELFF.

This clonotype was counted many times. The rearrangement uses TRBV15 and TRBJ2-2; D gene uncertain. The CDR3 loop spans 14 amino acids. The germline V gene has CDR1 LNHNV and CDR2 YYDKDF (reference sequence). The V end lost 4 bases, the J end lost 3 bases, and 9 bases lay between the germline ends. The CDR3, as DNA: TGTGCCACCAGCACCCGCACCTACACCGGGGAGCTGTTTTTT. Translating it yields CATSTRTYTGELFF.

This clonotype was seen many times. The CDR3 here is CASSPLGGSVDEQFF. DNA of the CDR3: TGTGCCAGCAGTCCCCTGGGGGGTTCAGTCGATGAGCAGTTCTTC. This sequence joins TRBV28 and TRBJ2-1, with a tentative D call TRBD2 (6 bases). The V gene lost 5 bases and the J gene lost 8 bases, with 19 bases spanning the gap. The germline V gene has CDR1 MDHEN and CDR2 SYDVKM. This CDR3 contains 15 residues.

In this sample, this clonotype turned up many times. The gene calls are TRBV7-9 and TRBJ2-5; D unclear. The CDR3 loop spans 12 amino acids. Per the germline V gene, CDR1 is SEHNR and CDR2 is FQNEAQ (reference sequence). Trimming stripped 5 bases from V and 5 bases from J, with 9 bases between. This chain's CDR3 is CASSQPAETQYF. The CDR3 nucleotides read TGTGCCAGCAGCCAACCGGCGGAGACCCAGTACTTC.

This clonotype was recorded at least ten times. The chain couples TRBV3-1 to TRBJ2-3, with D hard to call. V lost 2 bases to trimming and J lost 4 bases, with 7 bases between them. This CDR3 spans 13 amino acids. CDR1 LGHDT and CDR2 YNNKEL come from the germline V gene (reference sequence). DNA for the CDR3: TGTGCCAGCAGCCAAACCTGGGCAGATACGCAGTATTTT. This sequence encodes CASSQTWADTQYF.

This clonotype was seen ten or more times. The chain recombines TRBV28 with TRBJ2-1, with 8 bases identical to TRBD1. Germline V gives CDR1 MDHEN, CDR2 SYDVKM. V lost 2 bases, J lost 11 bases, and 2 bases stayed unmatched. This CDR3 is built from 12 residues. This CDR3 reads CASSLGTGKQFF. In DNA form, the CDR3 reads TGTGCCAGCAGTTTAGGGACAGGCAAGCAGTTCTTC. Full variable domain (rest looked up from reference TRBV28 and TRBJ2-1): DVKVTQSSRYLVKRTGEKVFLECVQDMDHENMFWYRQDPGLGLRLIYFSYDVKMKEKGDIPEGYSVSREKKERFSLILESASTNQTSMYLCASSLGTGKQFFGPGTRLTVL.

In this sample, this clonotype turned up once. A much larger clonotype is one base distant, so this may be a read error. The chain carries TRBV20-1 and TRBJ2-3, with D perhaps matching TRBD1 (6 bases). CDR3 length: 12 residues. Germline CDR1 and CDR2: DFQATT and SNEGSKA (reference sequence). Here the CDR3 DNA reads TGCGGTGCTTCCCGGGACATTTATACGCAGTATTTT. Translated, it gives CGASRDIYTQYF.

For this clonotype: A much larger clone sits a single nucleotide away, making a read error possible. The V and J genes are TRBV28 and TRBJ2-3; TRBD1 agrees at 7 bases. The germline V gene has CDR1 MDHEN and CDR2 SYDVKM. There are 15 residues in the CDR3. The CDR3 loop is CASSLEGASTDTHYF. Written as DNA, the CDR3 is TGTGCCAGCAGCTTAGAGGGGGCTAGCACAGATACGCATTATTTT.

This clonotype was seen at least ten times. V gene TRBV7-2 combines with J gene TRBJ2-5; 8 nucleotides align to TRBD2. Germline-derived CDR1 and CDR2 are SGHTA and FQGNSA. The CDR3 is 15 residues long. The V gene end was trimmed by 6 bases and the J gene end by 7 bases; junction bases not matched to a gene: 13. CDR3 bases: TGTGCCAGCAGGCCCGGGGGGGGGCCCTTAGGGACCCAGTACTTC. As protein: CASRPGGGPLGTQYF. The full variable domain, rest sourced from reference TRBV7-2 and TRBJ2-5, is GAGVSQSPSNKVTEKGKDVELRCDPISGHTALYWYRQSLGQGLEFLIYFQGNSAPDKSGLPSDRFSAERTGGSVSTLTIQRTQQEDSAVYLCASRPGGGPLGTQYFGPGTRLLVL.

In its sample, this clonotype was seen many times. The chain is built from TRBV12-3 or TRBV12-4 and TRBJ2-3, with a possible D match to TRBD2 (5 bases). Trimming took 8 bases from V and 4 from J, leaving 7 bases between them. The CDR3 totals 11 residues. The CDR3 nucleotides are TGTGCCAGCGGGAGTGCAGATACGCAGTATTTT. Its protein is CASGSADTQYF.

This clonotype was detected ten times or more. The J gene is TRBJ1-1, the V gene TRBV29-1; maybe TRBD1 (5 bases). Germline lookup yields CDR1 SQVTM and CDR2 ANQGSEA. Trimming cost V 4 bases and J 0 bases, with 12 bases left between them. The CDR3 sequence is 14 residues long. The CDR3 here is CSVVPQGLNTEAFF. CDR3 DNA: TGCAGCGTTGTTCCCCAGGGTCTGAACACTGAAGCTTTCTTT.

This clonotype was seen many times. The chain links TRBV6-2 or TRBV6-3 to TRBJ2-3; TRBD1 agrees at 7 bases. From germline, CDR1 is MNHEY and CDR2 SVGEGT. This CDR3 has 18 amino acids. After removal of 0 bases from V and 5 bases from J, the junction contained 14 bases not matched to a gene. The chain's CDR3 is CASSYSSPLRGPGDTQYF. DNA of the CDR3: TGTGCCAGCAGTTACTCCAGTCCCTTGAGGGGGCCGGGAGATACGCAGTATTTT.

This clonotype appeared many times. This chain links TRBV28 with TRBJ1-2; D is undetermined. Trimming removed 5 bases at V and 4 bases at J, with 14 bases between. The CDR3 extends over 14 amino acids. In germline, CDR1 is MDHEN, CDR2 SYDVKM. The CDR3: CASSPASQLYGYTF. The CDR3 bases are TGTGCCAGCAGTCCCGCCAGCCAGCTCTATGGCTACACCTTC.

The V call is TRBV12-3 or TRBV12-4, the J call TRBJ1-1; D uncertain. The CDR3 has 14 amino acids. V was trimmed by 6 bases and J by 5 bases, leaving 16 bases between them. The CDR3 coding sequence is TGTGCCAGCAGCTCCCAGAGCTTTGGGACTGAAGCTTTCTTT. Protein product: CASSSQSFGTEAFF.

The chain has TRBV7-9 and TRBJ2-2, with 11 bases matching TRBD2. The CDR3 is 16 amino acids. Germline CDR1 and CDR2: SEHNR and FQNEAQ (reference sequence). V lost 7 bases, J lost 3 bases, and 7 bases stayed unmatched. CDR3 sequence reads: CASNQGTSGHTGELFF. The CDR3 DNA is TGTGCCAGCAACCAGGGGACTAGCGGTCACACCGGGGAGCTGTTTTTT.

On this clonotype itself: An end of the junction does not agree with germline; a read error may underlie this. This chain joins TRBV5-4 and TRBJ1-2; weak D call: TRBD1 (5 bases). The germline gives CDR1 SGHNT, CDR2 YYREEE (reference sequence). The CDR3 has 14 residues. As DNA, the CDR3 is TGTGCCAGCAGCTTGGCATGGGGCAACTATTGCTACACCTTC. Its protein is CASSLAWGNYCYTF.

This clonotype was observed at least ten times. In DNA, the CDR3 is TGTGCCAGCCGCTCACCACTAGAAAAACTAGCCAAAAACATTCAGTACTTC. It encodes CASRSPLEKLAKNIQYF. This chain connects TRBV21-1 to TRBJ2-4; the table names TRBD2, a call not compared with the DNA. TRBV21-1 is a pseudogene locus. This CDR3 is built from 17 residues.

The chain links TRBV20-1 to TRBJ2-3; 9 bases are a match to TRBD1. Per germline, CDR1 DFQATT and CDR2 SNEGSKA (reference sequence). The CDR3 is 15 amino acids. The ends lost 2 bases at V and 4 bases at J; junction bases unmatched: 7. Written as DNA, the CDR3 is TGCAGTGCTAGAAGCGGACAGGGGAATTCAGATACGCAGTATTTT. This sequence encodes CSARSGQGNSDTQYF.

The table lists this clonotype with many counts. The chain has TRBV10-2 and TRBJ1-3, with D unclear. The V gene's germline CDR1 is WSHSY and CDR2 SAAADI. V was trimmed by 3 bases and J by 5 bases, leaving 17 bases between them. The CDR3 is 16 residues long. CDR3 loop: CASSESGFLWRNTIYF. The DNA for the CDR3 is TGCGCCAGCAGTGAATCGGGTTTCCTCTGGAGAAACACCATATATTTT.

This clonotype was recorded at least ten times. The chain has TRBV20-1 and TRBJ2-1; TRBD2 matches at 9 bases. J gave up 0 bases and V 5 bases, and 5 bases lay outside the gene matches. From germline, CDR1 is DFQATT and CDR2 SNEGSKA (reference sequence). This CDR3 spans 15 amino acids. The CDR3 here is CSAGGLATSYNEQFF. The CDR3 region has the DNA TGCAGTGCTGGGGGACTAGCCACCTCCTACAATGAGCAGTTCTTC.

The sample holds many counts of this clonotype. This rearrangement joins TRBV7-8 to TRBJ2-3; perhaps TRBD2 as D (6 bases). The germline V gene encodes CDR1 SGHVS and CDR2 FQNEAQ. The V end lost 1 base, the J end lost 3 bases, and 8 bases lay between the germline ends. The CDR3 length is 14 residues. The DNA of the CDR3 is TGTGCCAGCAGCTTAGGCGGGATTACAGATACGCAGTATTTT. The encoded protein is CASSLGGITDTQYF. The whole variable domain, remainder taken from reference TRBV7-8 and TRBJ2-3, is GAGVSQSPRYKVAKRGQDVALRCDPISGHVSLFWYQQALGQGPEFLTYFQNEAQLDKSGLPSDRFFAERPEGSVSTLKIQRTQQEDSAVYLCASSLGGITDTQYFGPGTRLTVL.

This clonotype was recorded at least ten times. The chain recombines TRBV28 with TRBJ1-5, with D possibly TRBD1 on 5 matching bases. The CDR3 length is 15 residues. V lost 8 bases to trimming and J lost 2 bases, with 16 bases between them. Per germline, CDR1 MDHEN and CDR2 SYDVKM. In nucleotides, the CDR3 is TGTGCCAGCGTAGGAGGGGAAAGAGGCAATCAGCCCCAGCATTTT. This translates into CASVGGERGNQPQHF.